One and the same sample provided the 18 T cell receptor beta chains below, sequenced in a study of blood T cell repertoires in COVID-19. Data came from immunoSEQ multiplex PCR; TCRdb stores just in-frame clones and leaves some out. The data contain around 110,000 clones, less than 80% of them singletons. Sequenced material: peripheral blood. These receptors were collected from a man aged 80 or over with COVID-19, enrolled during active disease.

The chain is built from TRBV5-1 and TRBJ1-1; 7 nucleotides line up with TRBD1. Germline CDR1 SGHRS, CDR2 YFSETQ. There are 14 residues in the CDR3. Trimming took 3 bases from V and 4 from J; bases not matched to a gene: 6. CDR3 protein: CASSWGTEGTEAFF. The CDR3, as DNA: TGCGCCAGCAGCTGGGGGACAGAGGGCACTGAAGCTTTCTTT.

The chain joins TRBV11-2 to TRBJ2-5, with D possibly matching TRBD2 (7 bases). The CDR3 length is 15 residues. In germline, CDR1 is SGHAT, CDR2 FQNNGV. Trimming removed 7 bases from V and 5 bases from J, with 20 bases in between. Written as DNA, the CDR3 is TGTGCCAGCAAGGAGGGGGAGGGCTTTCGTGAGACCCAGTACTTC. It specifies CASKEGEGFRETQYF.

The chain combines TRBV19 with TRBJ1-1; 9 bases align to TRBD1. Germline CDR1 LNHDA, CDR2 SQIVND (reference sequence). Trimming at V came to 5 bases and at J to 1 base, leaving 2 bases not matched to a gene. This CDR3 has 14 residues. This chain's CDR3 is CASSSQGANTEAFF. CDR3 nucleotide sequence: TGTGCCAGTAGTTCACAGGGGGCGAACACTGAAGCTTTCTTT.

This clone appeared once. This chain's CDR3 is CASSRRPGQGAVEQYF. CDR3 bases: TGTGCCAGCTCACGACGGCCGGGACAGGGGGCGGTCGAGCAGTACTTC. The chain combines TRBV18 with TRBJ2-7; 12 bases line up with TRBD1. Germline V CDR1 and CDR2: KGHSH, LQKENI. Germline trimming cut 4 bases from V and 6 bases from J; bases unmatched to any gene: 10. This CDR3 is 16 amino acids long.

This sequence joins TRBV25-1 and TRBJ1-4, with D maybe TRBD1 (5 bases). This CDR3 spans 16 amino acids. The ends were cut back, 1 base at V and 4 bases at J, with 13 bases in the middle. CDR1 and CDR2 from the germline V gene are MGHDK and SYGVNS. In nucleotides, the CDR3 is TGTGCCAGCAGTGAATTGTCGACAGCTCTTAATGAAAAACTGTTTTTT. Its protein is CASSELSTALNEKLFF.

This clone was detected a few times. V usage is TRBV29-1 and J usage is TRBJ2-1; 10 nucleotides agree with TRBD2. Germline V lookup: CDR1 SQVTM, CDR2 ANQGSEA. The CDR3 sequence is 13 residues long. Trimming at V came to 7 bases and at J to 10 bases, leaving 10 bases not matched to a gene. The CDR3 sequence is CSAGTSALDEQFF. CDR3 in DNA: TGCAGCGCCGGGACTAGCGCCCTGGACGAGCAGTTCTTC.

The V call is TRBV19, the J call TRBJ2-2; 13 nucleotides agree with TRBD2. In germline, CDR1 is LNHDA, CDR2 SQIVND (reference sequence). The CDR3 is 15 residues long. Trimming cost V 5 bases and J 5 bases; bases outside gene matches: 2. CDR3 in DNA: TGTGCCAGTAGTTCGGGACTAGCGGGGACCGGGGAGCTGTTTTTT. This translates into CASSSGLAGTGELFF.

The chain joins TRBV4-1 to TRBJ1-1; D is ambiguous. Germline CDR1 MGHRA, CDR2 YSYEKL. The CDR3 is 15 amino acids. V lost 0 bases and J lost 1, with 9 bases in between. This CDR3 reads CASSQEEASNTEAFF. The CDR3 nucleotides are TGCGCCAGCAGCCAAGAAGAAGCGTCGAACACTGAAGCTTTCTTT.

This sequence joins TRBV25-1 and TRBJ2-3, with D hard to call. Germline V gene lookup returns CDR1 MGHDK and CDR2 SYGVNS. Trimming took off 8 bases at V and 6 bases at J, with 15 bases between the two ends. The CDR3 runs to 13 residues. CDR3 DNA sequence: TGTGCCAGCTCCAAATCAGGCTCGGATACGCAGTATTTT. The encoded protein is CASSKSGSDTQYF.

The chain carries TRBV6-5 and TRBJ1-1, with 7 bases matching TRBD1. With 6 bases clipped from V and 4 bases from J, the junction kept 8 bases outside the gene matches. CDR1 is MNHEY, CDR2 SVGAGI, per germline. The CDR3 contains 14 residues. CDR3 loop: CASRPTGASTEAFF. The CDR3 region has the DNA TGTGCCAGCAGACCAACAGGGGCCAGCACTGAAGCTTTCTTT.

The V call is TRBV7-6, the J call TRBJ2-7; D perhaps matches TRBD2 (7 bases). Between the trimmed V and J ends, which lost 3 bases and 4 bases, there was a span of 13 bases. The CDR3 runs 14 residues. Germline V gene lookup returns CDR1 SGHVS and CDR2 FNYEAQ. The CDR3: CASSLPGEGYEQYF. Here the CDR3 DNA reads TGTGCCAGCAGCTTGCCAGGGGAGGGGTACGAGCAGTACTTC.

The chain carries TRBV5-1 and TRBJ2-7, with 7 positions matching TRBD1. From germline, CDR1 is SGHRS and CDR2 YFSETQ. Trimming removed 4 bases from V and 6 bases from J; junction bases left unmatched: 13. The CDR3 is 15 residues long. The CDR3 is CASSLELGGYGEQYF. The CDR3 DNA sequence: TGCGCCAGCAGCCTCGAGCTAGGGGGCTATGGCGAGCAGTACTTC.

The chain links TRBV21-1 to TRBJ1-1; the table gives TRBD1 as D, unverified against the DNA. TRBV21-1 is designated a pseudogene. This CDR3 comprises 16 residues. CDR3 DNA: TGTGCCAGCAGCAAAAATCGACAGGGGGAGGTGACTGAAGCTTTCTTT. It translates to CASSKNRQGEVTEAFF.

As DNA, the CDR3 is TGTGCCAGTAGGCCCGGGACAACCCACACCGGGGAGCTGTTTTTT. It codes for CASRPGTTHTGELFF. The V and J genes are TRBV19 and TRBJ2-2, with TRBD1 as a possible D gene (6 bases). Trimming removed 6 bases at V and 3 bases at J, with 14 bases between. CDR1 is LNHDA, CDR2 SQIVND, per germline (reference sequence). The CDR3 is 15 residues long.

The rearrangement joins TRBV24-1 to TRBJ1-3; D is unclear. CDR3 length equals 16 residues. V lost 4 bases, J lost 4 bases, and 16 bases lay in between. The V gene's germline CDR1 is KGHDR and CDR2 SFDVKD. The CDR3 region has the DNA TGTGCCACCAGTGAATTGCAGTGTGTTAAGGGAAACACCATATATTTT. Translation: CATSELQCVKGNTIYF.

This clone was seen many times. The chain couples TRBV28 to TRBJ1-6, with TRBD1 identical over 7 bases. The V gene end was trimmed by 8 bases and the J gene end by 6 bases; junction bases not matched to a gene: 4. Per germline, CDR1 MDHEN and CDR2 SYDVKM. The CDR3 loop spans 13 amino acids. CDR3 sequence reads: CASSRDSNSPLHF. The DNA for the CDR3 is TGTGCCAGCTCCCGGGACAGTAATTCACCCCTCCACTTT.

The chain joins TRBV6-1 to TRBJ1-5; D is uncertain. Germline V gene lookup returns CDR1 MNHNS and CDR2 SASEGT. The CDR3 has 11 residues. The V and J ends lost 3 bases and 7 bases respectively, with 4 bases between them. The CDR3 sequence is CASSDGQPQHF. The DNA for the CDR3 is TGTGCCAGCAGTGACGGGCAGCCCCAGCATTTT.

This chain joins TRBV19 and TRBJ2-3; 10 bases fit TRBD1. The CDR3 length is 15 residues. Germline V gene data show CDR1 as LNHDA and CDR2 as SQIVND (reference sequence). V dropped 3 bases and J dropped 0; count of bases not matched to a gene: 0. CDR3 nucleotides: TGTGCCAGTAGTATGGGACAGGGGAGCACAGATACGCAGTATTTT. Its protein is CASSMGQGSTDTQYF. Variable domain in full (rest from reference TRBV19 and TRBJ2-3): DGGITQSPKYLFRKEGQNVTLSCEQNLNHDAMYWYRQDPGQGLRLIYYSQIVNDFQKGDIAEGYSVSREKKESFPLTVTSAQKNPTAFYLCASSMGQGSTDTQYFGPGTRLTVL.